This TCR beta chain comes out of a study of T cells in Graves' hyperthyroidism and ophthalmopathy. Study-wide results and limits: In the blood, most expanded thyroid clonotypes above 0.001 appeared as well.

Amplified regions were TCR beta CDR3 sequences from RNA transcripts. An initial round of RT-PCR targeting the TCR CDR3 relied on the HTBI primer set. MiXCR was run by TCRdb on the multiplex PCR reads, yielding one entry per CDR3 protein. The sample has over 300,000 distinct CDR3 sequences, 14% seen once. Extraction of PBMCs used approximately 10 ml of fresh peripheral blood. CDR1 and CDR2 (germline): GTSNPN, SVGIG (reference sequence). The CDR3 spans 14 residues. Trimming shortened V by 2 bases and J by 3 bases, and 14 bases separated the two germline ends. A word on this clonotype: The target antigen is unknown.

This TCR derives from a woman aged 55-69 years with Graves' hyperthyroidism. The gene calls are TRBV30 and TRBJ2-7; a possible D gene is TRBD2 (6 bases). What was sequenced was blood. The CDR3 region has the DNA TGTGCCTGGAGTACCGCGGAGGGAAACTACGAGCAGTACTTC. It specifies CAWSTAEGNYEQYF.